Shown below are 22 T cell receptor beta chains from a single sample sequenced in a study of technical replicates of blood from several donors. Some clones are missing from TCRdb's copy, which holds only in-frame ones; the method was immunoSEQ multiplex PCR. The sample consists of about 73,000 clones, 90% to 95% of them appearing once. Sequenced sample: PBMCs. Every receptor here comes from a human donor in good health. Some clones in this sample may be carry-over from other donors' samples.

The chain is built from TRBV6-1 and TRBJ1-5; D gene ambiguous. This CDR3 has 13 residues. Germline CDR1 MNHNS, CDR2 SASEGT. Deletions cut 4 bases from V and 6 bases from J, with 10 bases between. CDR3 nucleotides: TGTGCCAGCAGTGTGGAGAAGTTTCAGCCCCAGCATTTT. The encoded protein is CASSVEKFQPQHF.

The chain joins TRBV10-3 to TRBJ2-4; possibly TRBD2 for D (6 bases). The CDR3 extends over 16 amino acids. Germline CDR1 ENHRY, CDR2 SYGVKD. V was pared by 5 bases and J by 0 bases, with 14 bases between. CDR3 bases: TGTGCCATCAGTTCTACAACGGGACTAGCCAAAAACATTCAGTACTTC. Its translation: CAISSTTGLAKNIQYF.

The chain recombines TRBV5-1 with TRBJ2-2; 12 nucleotides match TRBD1. This CDR3 contains 17 residues. Trimming at V came to 1 base and at J to 7 bases, leaving 8 bases not matched to a gene. The germline CDR1 and CDR2 sequences are SGHRS and YFSETQ. This CDR3 is CASSLRDRGQISGELFF. CDR3 DNA sequence: TGCGCCAGCAGCTTGCGGGACAGGGGGCAGATCAGCGGGGAGCTGTTTTTT.

This chain joins TRBV6-1 and TRBJ1-6, with a tentative D call TRBD1 (5 bases). Germline values: CDR1 MNHNS, CDR2 SASEGT. Between the trimmed V and J ends, which lost 4 bases and 10 bases, there was a span of 14 bases. The CDR3 covers 14 residues. As DNA, the CDR3 is TGTGCCAGCAGTGTTAAGGGGTTGGGATCACCCCTCCACTTT. Amino acids: CASSVKGLGSPLHF.

This chain uses TRBV19 with TRBJ1-1, with D maybe TRBD1 (5 bases). The CDR3 is 16 residues long. Trimming took off 6 bases at V and 4 bases at J, with 21 bases between the two ends. CDR1 is LNHDA, CDR2 SQIVND, per germline (reference sequence). The CDR3 protein is CASRTRGYGVATEAFF. The CDR3 bases are TGTGCCAGTAGGACAAGGGGCTATGGGGTGGCCACTGAAGCTTTCTTT.

This clone has ten or more counts. The chain joins TRBV7-9 to TRBJ2-7; 7 bases are shared with TRBD1. The CDR3 is 14 amino acids. Germline V gives CDR1 SEHNR, CDR2 FQNEAQ (reference sequence). The trim removed 5 bases at V and 2 bases at J, leaving 6 bases unmatched. The CDR3 protein is CASSHGQEPYEQYF. The CDR3 DNA follows: TGTGCCAGCAGCCACGGACAGGAACCCTACGAGCAGTACTTC.

The CDR3 bases are TGTGCCAGCAGCCCCAGGGGGGCCGGCACAGATACGCAGTATTTT. Protein product: CASSPRGAGTDTQYF. This chain links TRBV11-3 with TRBJ2-3, with TRBD1 as a possible D gene (7 bases). CDR1 and CDR2 from the germline V gene are SGHNT and YENEEA. The ends were cut back, 5 bases at V and 1 base at J, with 13 bases in the middle. CDR3 size: 15 residues.

This rearrangement joins TRBV7-2 to TRBJ1-1; no clear D gene. The germline V and J ends were trimmed by 6 bases and 10 bases, with 15 bases remaining between them. There are 12 residues in the CDR3. Germline values: CDR1 SGHTA, CDR2 FQGNSA. The CDR3 is CASSLAGFVAFF. The DNA of the CDR3 is TGTGCCAGCAGTCTTGCAGGATTTGTAGCTTTCTTT.

The chain links TRBV7-6 to TRBJ2-5, with D uncertain. The V end lost 4 bases, the J end lost 5 bases, and 17 bases lay between the germline ends. Germline V lookup: CDR1 SGHVS, CDR2 FNYEAQ. This CDR3 contains 15 residues. CDR3 DNA sequence: TGTGCCAGCAGCTCAAGTCCGGTCGACGGGGAGACCCAGTACTTC. Its translation: CASSSSPVDGETQYF.

The chain has TRBV19 and TRBJ2-7; TRBD1 aligns across 8 bases. This CDR3 is 17 amino acids long. V lost 4 bases, J lost 1 base, and 12 bases stayed unmatched. Germline V gene lookup returns CDR1 LNHDA and CDR2 SQIVND (reference sequence). The CDR3 nucleotides are TGTGCCAGTAGTAGGGGGGACAGGCCCCTTTTATCCTACGAGCAGTACTTC. Translating gives CASSRGDRPLLSYEQYF.

The rearrangement links TRBV21-1 to TRBJ2-3; TRBD2 is the table's D call, not checked against the DNA. TRBV21-1 is reported as a pseudogene. The CDR3 contains 15 residues. CDR3 protein: CASSKVASGLDTQYF. The CDR3 DNA follows: TGTGCCAGCAGCAAAGTGGCTAGCGGGCTTGATACGCAGTATTTT.

The chain carries TRBV21-1 and TRBJ1-6; no DNA check was done on the table's D call, TRBD1. TRBV21-1 is a recognized pseudogene. The CDR3 has 17 amino acids. The CDR3 region is CASSSKLWTGGASPLHF. The CDR3 nucleotides read TGTGCCAGCAGTTCGAAACTCTGGACAGGCGGTGCTTCACCCCTCCACTTT.

V is TRBV5-6 and J is TRBJ2-2, with D possibly matching TRBD2 (5 bases). CDR1 and CDR2 from the germline V gene are SGHDT and YYEEEE. The CDR3 consists of 12 residues. V was pared by 0 bases and J by 13 bases, with 10 bases between. CDR3 amino acids: CASSLVGVGLFF. The CDR3 nucleotides read TGTGCCAGCAGCTTGGTCGGGGTAGGGCTGTTTTTT.

This chain uses TRBV7-2 with TRBJ1-4; D is ambiguous. The CDR3 spans 15 residues. Trimming took off 2 bases at V and 8 bases at J, with 15 bases between the two ends. Germline V lookup: CDR1 SGHTA, CDR2 FQGNSA. CDR3 sequence reads: CASSLINGRAEKLFF. CDR3 DNA: TGTGCCAGCAGCTTAATCAACGGGAGGGCAGAAAAACTGTTTTTT.

This chain connects TRBV6-9 to TRBJ1-2; D gene ambiguous. This CDR3 is built from 11 residues. CDR1 MNHGY and CDR2 SVAAGI come from the germline V gene. With 5 bases removed from V and 5 bases from J, the gap between germline ends came to 6 bases. CDR3 DNA sequence: TGTGCCAGCAGTCCCTTATATGGCTACACCTTC. It codes for CASSPLYGYTF.

The chain carries TRBV7-9 and TRBJ1-3; D is ambiguous. This CDR3 spans 16 amino acids. Trimming took 5 bases from V and 0 from J, leaving 14 bases between them. Germline V CDR1 and CDR2: SEHNR, FQNEAQ (reference sequence). The CDR3 DNA sequence: TGTGCCAGCAGCCTCAGGCGTCAGAGCTCTGGAAACACCATATATTTT. Translating gives CASSLRRQSSGNTIYF.

The rearrangement links TRBV27 to TRBJ2-7; D unresolved. Trimming cost V 3 bases and J 0 bases, with 6 bases left between them. The CDR3 consists of 13 residues. CDR1 and CDR2 (germline): MNHEY, SMNVEV (reference sequence). DNA for the CDR3: TGTGCCAGCAGTTTGGGCACCTCCTACGAGCAGTACTTC. This sequence encodes CASSLGTSYEQYF.

The gene calls are TRBV4-3 and TRBJ1-3, with 8 positions matching TRBD1. The germline V gene has CDR1 LGHNA and CDR2 YSLEER. V shed 0 bases and J 0 bases; nucleotides not matched to a gene: 10. The length of the CDR3 is 19 residues. This CDR3 is CASSQDLGQAFSSGNTIYF. CDR3 nucleotide sequence: TGCGCCAGCAGCCAAGATTTGGGACAGGCGTTTAGCTCTGGAAACACCATATATTTT.

The chain recombines TRBV5-4 with TRBJ2-5, with D possibly matching TRBD2 (5 bases). Between the trimmed V and J ends, which lost 1 base and 2 bases, there was a span of 9 bases. Germline CDR1 reads SGHNT; CDR2 reads YYREEE (reference sequence). This CDR3 spans 14 amino acids. The DNA for the CDR3 is TGTGCCAGCAGCTTGTGGCTAGCTCAAGAGACCCAGTACTTC. Translating it yields CASSLWLAQETQYF.

The chain links TRBV5-5 to TRBJ1-5, with D possibly matching TRBD1 (5 bases). V lost 3 bases to trimming and J lost 5 bases, with 21 bases between them. This CDR3 contains 17 residues. The germline V gene encodes CDR1 SGHKS and CDR2 YYEKEE (reference sequence). The CDR3 sequence: CASSSAPKGPRDQPQHF. The CDR3 region has the DNA TGTGCCAGCAGCTCGGCACCCAAGGGCCCCAGGGATCAGCCCCAGCATTTT.

The genes are TRBV9 and TRBJ1-2; TRBD1 matches at 7 bases. This CDR3 has 13 amino acids. CDR1 and CDR2 (germline): SGDLS, YYNGEE. Trimming took 4 bases from V and 6 from J; bases not matched to a gene: 6. In DNA form, the CDR3 reads TGTGCCAGCAGCCTAAGCGACAGGGATGGCTACACCTTC. Its protein product is CASSLSDRDGYTF.

The J gene is TRBJ1-1, the V gene TRBV5-4; no firm D call. The ends were cut back, 4 bases at V and 3 bases at J, with 10 bases in the middle. The CDR3 consists of 13 residues. CDR1 SGHNT and CDR2 YYREEE come from the germline V gene (reference sequence). The CDR3 DNA sequence: TGTGCCAGCAGCGCCGAGCCTTACACTGAAGCTTTCTTT. Its translation is CASSAEPYTEAFF.